This T cell receptor beta chain was retrieved from a study of blood T cells in healthy people across ages. On the study more broadly: T cells yielded about one barcoded beta molecule per two cells through template switching. Study-level findings and limits: The donors' CMV status was not determined, possibly confounding changes in expanded clonotypes. Diversity was estimated from one million T cells, and these estimates were considered underestimates. Getting older went along with TCR beta diversity per million T cells dropping roughly linearly.

Next came a second PCR, run for about 7 to 12 cycles, which used a sample-barcoded 5' primer along with a J-beta primer mix. TCRdb fed the 5' RACE reads into MiXCR, producing one record per CDR3 protein. The table shows about 590,000 distinct CDR3 sequences, with about 30% occurring only once. Details on this clonotype: Its specificity is unknown.

The CDR3 has 15 residues. Germline V gene sequence: CDR1 SGDLS, CDR2 YYNGEE. V dropped 4 bases and J dropped 0 bases, with 11 bases sitting between them. Sequenced sample: blood. The chain couples TRBV9 to TRBJ1-5; weak D call: TRBD1 (6 bases). The TCR originated in a woman older than 75 in good health. This CDR3 reads CASSSTGYSNQPQHF. In DNA form, the CDR3 reads TGTGCCAGCAGCTCGACAGGTTATAGCAATCAGCCCCAGCATTTT.